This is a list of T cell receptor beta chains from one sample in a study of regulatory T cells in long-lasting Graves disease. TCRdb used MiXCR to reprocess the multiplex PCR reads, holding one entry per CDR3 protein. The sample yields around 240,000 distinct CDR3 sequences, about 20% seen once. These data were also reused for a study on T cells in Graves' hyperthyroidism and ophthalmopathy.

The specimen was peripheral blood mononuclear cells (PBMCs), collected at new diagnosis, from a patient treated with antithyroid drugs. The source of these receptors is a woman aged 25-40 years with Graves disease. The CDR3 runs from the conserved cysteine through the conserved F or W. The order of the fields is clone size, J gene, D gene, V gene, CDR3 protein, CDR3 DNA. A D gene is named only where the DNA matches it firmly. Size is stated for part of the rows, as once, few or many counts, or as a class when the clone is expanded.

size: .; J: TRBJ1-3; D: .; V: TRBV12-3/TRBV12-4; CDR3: CASIPLVSAGGNTIYF; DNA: TGTGCCAGCATTCCGCTTGTTTCGGCAGGGGGAAACACCATATATTTT
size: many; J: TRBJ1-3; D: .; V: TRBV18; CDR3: CASSPPPDSRNTIYF; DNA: TGTGCCAGCTCACCACCCCCAGACAGTCGAAACACCATATATTTT
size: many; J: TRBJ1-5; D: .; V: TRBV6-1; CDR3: CASRQGPDQPQHF; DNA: TGTGCCAGCAGACAGGGACCTGATCAGCCCCAGCATTTT
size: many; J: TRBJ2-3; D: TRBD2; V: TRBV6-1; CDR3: CASSGPGLAGYTDTQYF; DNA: TGTGCCAGCAGTGGGCCTGGACTAGCGGGCTACACAGATACGCAGTATTTT
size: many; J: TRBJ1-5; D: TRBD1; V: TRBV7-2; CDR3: CASSPGQGQSNQPQHF; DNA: TGTGCCAGCAGCCCGGGACAGGGTCAGAGCAATCAGCCCCAGCATTTT
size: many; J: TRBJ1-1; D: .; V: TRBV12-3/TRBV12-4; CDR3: CASELIDRTPNTEAFF; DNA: TGTGCCAGCGAACTCATTGACAGGACTCCGAACACTGAAGCTTTCTTT
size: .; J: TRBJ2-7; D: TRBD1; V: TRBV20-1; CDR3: CSAGTGVYEQYF; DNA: TGCAGTGCAGGGACAGGGGTCTACGAGCAGTACTTC
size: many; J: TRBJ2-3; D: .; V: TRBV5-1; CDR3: CASSYGTPSTDTQYF; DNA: TGCGCCAGCAGCTACGGGACTCCAAGCACAGATACGCAGTATTTT
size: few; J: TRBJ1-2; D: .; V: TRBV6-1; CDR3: CASTRAGVSYGYTF; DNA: TGTGCCAGCACCCGGGCGGGAGTGTCCTATGGCTACACCTTC
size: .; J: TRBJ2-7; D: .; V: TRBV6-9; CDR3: CASSYSGLAPYEQYF; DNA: TGTGCCAGCAGTTACTCTGGGCTAGCTCCCTACGAGCAGTACTTC
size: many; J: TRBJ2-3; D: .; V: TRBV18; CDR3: CASSPRVDTQYF; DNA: TGTGCCAGCTCACCCCGGGTCGATACGCAGTATTTT
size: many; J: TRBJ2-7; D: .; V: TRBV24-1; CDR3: CATIRPRTELLSSYEQYF; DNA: TGTGCCACCATAAGACCGCGGACGGAACTACTTAGCTCCTACGAGCAGTACTTC
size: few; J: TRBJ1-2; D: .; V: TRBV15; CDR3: CATSRANYGYTF; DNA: TGTGCCACCAGCAGAGCTAACTATGGCTACACCTTC
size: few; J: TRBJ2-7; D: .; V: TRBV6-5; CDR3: CASSYSTDYEQYF; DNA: TGTGCCAGCAGTTACTCGACAGACTACGAGCAGTACTTC
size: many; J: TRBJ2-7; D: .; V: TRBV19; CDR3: CASSPSDGVYYEQYF; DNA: TGTGCCAGTAGTCCGTCGGACGGAGTATACTACGAGCAGTACTTC
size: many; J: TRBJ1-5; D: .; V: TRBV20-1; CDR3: CSARGESNQPQHF; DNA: TGCAGTGCTAGAGGGGAAAGCAATCAGCCCCAGCATTTT
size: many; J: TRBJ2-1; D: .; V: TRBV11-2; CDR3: CAILEFTEQFF; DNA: TGTGCCATCCTAGAATTTACTGAGCAGTTCTTC
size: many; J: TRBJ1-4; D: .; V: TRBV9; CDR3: CASSPSRHRDNEKLFF; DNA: TGTGCCAGCAGCCCAAGTCGGCACAGGGATAATGAAAAACTGTTTTTT
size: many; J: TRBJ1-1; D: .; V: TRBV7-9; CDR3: CASSQGPPATEAFF; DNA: TGTGCCAGCAGCCAGGGACCGCCAGCCACTGAAGCTTTCTTT
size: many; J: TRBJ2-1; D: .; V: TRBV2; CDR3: CASSVIGRDWHNEQFF; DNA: TGTGCCAGCAGTGTGATCGGCCGGGACTGGCACAATGAGCAGTTCTTC
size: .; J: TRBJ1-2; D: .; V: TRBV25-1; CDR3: CASSRVLGGYTF; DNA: TGTGCCAGCAGCCGGGTCCTAGGAGGCTACACCTTC
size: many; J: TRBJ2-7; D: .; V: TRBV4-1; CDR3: CASSLGRENHEQYF; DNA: TGCGCCAGCAGCCTGGGCAGGGAGAACCACGAGCAGTACTTC
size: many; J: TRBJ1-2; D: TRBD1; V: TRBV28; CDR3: CASSRQGSGYTF; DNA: TGTGCCAGCTCCAGACAGGGATCTGGCTACACCTTC
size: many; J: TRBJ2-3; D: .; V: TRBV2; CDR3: CASLEDRTDTQYF; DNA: TGTGCCAGCCTTGAGGACCGCACAGATACGCAGTATTTT
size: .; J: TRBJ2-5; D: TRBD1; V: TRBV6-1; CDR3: CASSETYRGALETQYF; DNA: TGTGCCAGCAGTGAAACCTACAGGGGCGCCTTGGAGACCCAGTACTTC
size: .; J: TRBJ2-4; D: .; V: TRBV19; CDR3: CASSIRRGAKNIQYF; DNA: TGTGCCAGTAGTATACGCCGGGGGGCCAAAAACATTCAGTACTTC
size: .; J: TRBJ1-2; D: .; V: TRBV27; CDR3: CASSLKWGSYGYTF; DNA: TGTGCCAGCAGTTTAAAGTGGGGTAGCTATGGCTACACCTTC
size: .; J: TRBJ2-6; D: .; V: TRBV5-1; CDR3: CASSLGHRLPFNVLTF; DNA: TGCGCCAGCAGCTTGGGACACCGTCTACCCTTCAACGTCCTGACTTTC
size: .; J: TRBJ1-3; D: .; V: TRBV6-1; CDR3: CASRDSHSGNTIYF; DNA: TGTGCCAGCAGGGACAGCCACTCTGGAAACACCATATATTTT
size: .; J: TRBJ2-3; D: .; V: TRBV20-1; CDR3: CSARGPGGTDTQYF; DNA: TGCAGTGCTAGAGGGCCGGGGGGCACAGATACGCAGTATTTT
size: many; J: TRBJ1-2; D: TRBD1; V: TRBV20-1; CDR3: CTAHPPGTGTYGYTF; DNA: TGCACCGCCCACCCGCCCGGGACAGGGACCTATGGCTACACCTTC
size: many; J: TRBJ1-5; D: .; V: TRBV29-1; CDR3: CSGYRDLVLVSNQPQHF; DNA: TGCAGCGGTTACCGGGACCTCGTACTAGTTAGCAATCAGCCCCAGCATTTT
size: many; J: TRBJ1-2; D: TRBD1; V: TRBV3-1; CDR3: CASSQDHRGPANYGYTF; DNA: TGTGCCAGCAGCCAAGACCACAGGGGCCCCGCTAACTATGGCTACACCTTC
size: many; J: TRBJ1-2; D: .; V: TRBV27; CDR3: CASSLGFSTGEFYGYTF; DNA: TGTGCCAGCAGTTTAGGGTTTAGCACAGGCGAGTTTTATGGCTACACCTTC
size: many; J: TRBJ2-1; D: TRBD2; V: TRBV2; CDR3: CASSPSGTRNEQFF; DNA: TGTGCCAGCAGTCCATCCGGGACTAGAAATGAGCAGTTCTTC